This TCR beta chain was recorded in a study of blood T cell repertoires in COVID-19. Study-level information: The United States, Italy and Spain supplied acute and convalescent COVID-19 samples. T cells, B-cell-depleted T cells, or PBMCs supplied cDNA or gDNA.

Looked up from germline, CDR1 is SGHVS and CDR2 is FQNEAQ. The CDR3 runs 14 residues. V lost 3 bases, J lost 3 bases, and 4 bases stayed unmatched. Original methodology: Reference gene primer amplification gave estimated nucleated cell counts. TCRdb's table, derived via immunoSEQ multiplex PCR, lists solely in-frame clones and lacks some. From that table come the V and J calls and clone size; the DNA was used to work out D and trimming. The sample has about 110,000 clones, approximately 90% seen once. The sequence was collected from a human donor in a cohort sampled during active COVID-19. The sequenced material came from peripheral blood. The chain combines TRBV7-8 with TRBJ1-2; 7 bases match TRBD1. The CDR3 here is CASSFDGTDYGYTF. The CDR3 coding sequence is TGTGCCAGCAGCTTCGACGGGACAGACTATGGCTACACCTTC.